This T cell receptor (beta chain) was retrieved from a study of long-term antiretroviral therapy in people with HIV. Across the whole study: When the earliest samples were collected, ART was typically delayed until CD4 counts fell. Study conclusions and caveats: The range of CDR3 lengths in HIV repertoires proved narrower than that found in controls. Relative to transplant donor controls, diversity remained lower despite increasing after ART.

CDR1 and CDR2 from the germline V gene are SGHAT and FQNNGV. The CDR3 has 16 residues. V was pared by 1 base and J by 0 bases, with 3 bases of the junction left unmatched. The assay used was immunoSEQ (version v3.0), run at survey level. Assay: immunoSEQ multiplex PCR; the TCRdb copy retains only in-frame clones and omits some. The sample records about 50,000 clones, about 86% being singletons. Note on this clone: Its specificity is not known.

The sequencing here drew on unsorted PBMCs, taken 0.8 years after starting antiretroviral therapy. This chain joins TRBV11-2 and TRBJ2-3, with TRBD2 matching 8 bases. The receptor comes from a woman under 30 with HIV. CDR3 amino acids: CASSLGLALSTDTQYF. In DNA, the CDR3 is TGTGCCAGCAGCTTAGGACTAGCGTTAAGCACAGATACGCAGTATTTT.